The rows below give T cell receptor beta chains drawn from one sample of a study of blood T cell repertoires in COVID-19. Profiling relied on immunoSEQ multiplex PCR, and the TCRdb table lists in-frame clones only, not all of them. The table lists about 230,000 clones, approximately 84% of them singletons. What was sequenced was peripheral blood. The origin of the receptors is a man aged 50 or older with active or convalescent COVID-19. The CDR3 runs from the conserved cysteine through the conserved F or W. Each record gives: V gene, J gene, D gene, CDR3 length, CDR3 protein. The D gene is left open where the match is weak.

>TRBV7-2|TRBJ1-4|.|16
CASSPPYRRANEKLFF
>TRBV7-9|TRBJ1-3|TRBD1|16
CASSLVWDRAGNTIYF
>TRBV3-1/TRBV3-2|TRBJ1-6|.|16
CASRPTLGSYNSPLHF
>TRBV10-1|TRBJ2-2|.|10
CALNTGELFF
>TRBV5-6|TRBJ1-6|.|13
CASSSGAGGSLHF
>TRBV2|TRBJ1-2|TRBD1|13
CASSDRVRYGYTF
>TRBV2|TRBJ1-2|.|13
CASSPDSLPRYTF
>TRBV25-1|TRBJ1-1|TRBD1|14
CASSERQGQDEAFF
>TRBV7-8|TRBJ1-6|.|15
CASSFSGWIDSPLHF
>TRBV5-1|TRBJ1-6|.|16
CASRPPGSIYNSPLHF
>TRBV7-2|TRBJ1-4|TRBD1|14
CASSLGQGYEKLFF
>TRBV29-1|TRBJ2-2|TRBD1|14
CSGGGQGDTGELFF
>TRBV9|TRBJ1-4|.|15
CASSETQGRGEKLFF
>TRBV18|TRBJ1-2|.|15
CASSPPVGEKYGYTF
>TRBV2|TRBJ1-1|TRBD1|13
CASGGDSLTEAFF
>TRBV11-3|TRBJ2-3|TRBD1|14
CASSDRTGPDTQYF
>TRBV4-3|TRBJ1-1|.|16
CASSPYPDRINTEAFF
>TRBV4-1|TRBJ2-6|.|14
CASSPGPASNVLTF
>TRBV9|TRBJ1-1|TRBD1|15
CASSVAGTANTEAFF
>TRBV6-5|TRBJ1-1|TRBD1|14
CASSPTTRGPGAFF
>TRBV5-1|TRBJ2-7|.|15
CASGEGLALGYEQYF
>TRBV6-5|TRBJ2-3|TRBD2|13
CASSFGRGDTQYF
>TRBV30|TRBJ2-7|.|13
CAWSVGVLYEQYF
>TRBV6-6|TRBJ2-5|.|16
CASSLGQFADQETQYF
>TRBV3-1/TRBV3-2|TRBJ2-2|TRBD2|16
CASSQWRGANTGELFF
>TRBV30|TRBJ1-4|.|19
CAWRNVPSFDRPTNEKLFF
>TRBV7-3|TRBJ1-6|TRBD1|14
CASSPGQGNSPLHF
>TRBV15|TRBJ1-6|TRBD1|15
CATSRDRNINSPLHF
>TRBV6-2/TRBV6-3|TRBJ1-2|.|14
CASSPTLWNYGYTF
>TRBV4-1|TRBJ2-5|.|15
CASSQVKAPGETQYF
>TRBV7-9|TRBJ2-5|.|12
CASSLARETQYF
>TRBV28|TRBJ1-5|.|14
CASSLAGGNQPQHF
>TRBV2|TRBJ2-5|.|14
CASSSNRAAETQYF
>TRBV5-4|TRBJ2-3|TRBD1|16
CASSLLTGVVADTQYF
>TRBV5-1|TRBJ1-1|.|17
CASSLGWRGDVNTEAFF
>TRBV7-8|TRBJ2-1|.|15
CASSRDMGRDNEQFF
>TRBV14|TRBJ2-5|.|16
CASSQDLGRGSETQYF
>TRBV7-9|TRBJ2-2|.|13
CASSLSPSKELFF
>TRBV29-1|TRBJ1-1|.|14
CSVAGGAPNTEAFF
>TRBV6-5|TRBJ2-1|TRBD2|14
CASRATSAHNEQFF
>TRBV2|TRBJ1-5|.|16
CASTRGGEGGNQPQHF
>TRBV18|TRBJ1-6|TRBD1|14
CASSPAGGDSPLHF
>TRBV5-4|TRBJ2-7|TRBD1|15
CASSPPGQVVYEQYF
>TRBV24-1|TRBJ2-1|TRBD2|14
CATSDLGRGNEQFF
>TRBV6-4|TRBJ2-3|TRBD2|16
CASSLGTSGGADTQYF
>TRBV6-5|TRBJ1-1|.|15
CASSYSTGRHTEAFF
>TRBV27|TRBJ2-3|TRBD2|19
CASSKPSGLAHLSTDTQYF
>TRBV6-5|TRBJ1-6|TRBD1|15
CASRPSTGVGSPLHF
>TRBV4-2|TRBJ1-5|TRBD1|18
CASSQGSGTGRFLGTQHF
>TRBV19|TRBJ1-2|.|13
CASTKGHNYGYTF
>TRBV7-2|TRBJ2-7|.|12
CASSLSGYEQYF